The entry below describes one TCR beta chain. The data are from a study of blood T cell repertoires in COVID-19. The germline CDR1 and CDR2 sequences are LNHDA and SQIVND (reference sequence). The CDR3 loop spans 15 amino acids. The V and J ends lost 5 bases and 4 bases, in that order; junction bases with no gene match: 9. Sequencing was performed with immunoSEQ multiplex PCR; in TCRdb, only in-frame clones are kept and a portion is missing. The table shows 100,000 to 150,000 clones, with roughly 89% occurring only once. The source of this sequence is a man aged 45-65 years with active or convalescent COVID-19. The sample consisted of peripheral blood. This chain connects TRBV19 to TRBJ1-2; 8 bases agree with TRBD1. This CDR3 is CASSSYRQGSYGYTF. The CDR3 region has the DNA TGTGCCAGTAGTTCCTACCGACAGGGGTCCTATGGCTACACCTTC.